The T cell receptor (beta chain) under discussion was sequenced for a study of CD8+ T cells in alopecia areata. Following extraction, RNA underwent reverse transcription to cDNA, which served as the sequencing template. The protocol was immunoSEQ multiplex PCR, while the TCRdb copy is restricted to in-frame clones and leaves out a portion. Altogether approximately 200,000 clones are present, approximately 60% being singletons, with the ten largest covering 3% to 4%. Germline CDR1 is SGHDN and CDR2 is FVKESK. The CDR3 consists of 16 residues. The ends were cut back, 0 bases at V and 6 bases at J, with 18 bases in the middle. This clone was recorded a few times. Treatment of the sample: oral pan-JAK inhibitor, 5-10 mg twice daily. Specimens obtained from alopecia areata patients comprised lesional scalp punch biopsies and peripheral blood.

The specimen was CD4+ T cells sorted from blood, collected at week 4, from a patient treated with tofacitinib. The gene calls are TRBV14 and TRBJ2-7, with D uncertain. The source is a human donor with alopecia areata. The CDR3, as DNA: TGTGCCAGCAGCCAAGATTGGATGGTGGCACGGAGCGAGCAGTACTTC. Translated, it gives CASSQDWMVARSEQYF.